Listed below are T cell receptor beta chains from one sample, sequenced in a study of T cell changes during pregnancy in multiple sclerosis. Repertoires were generated with immunoSEQ multiplex PCR, while TCRdb's copy carries only in-frame clones and drops some. The data contain 50,000 to 65,000 clones, roughly 88% of them singletons. Source: peripheral blood, taken in the third trimester of pregnancy. All receptors derive from a female donor in good health, enrolled as a control in a pregnancy study. Both conserved end residues are part of each CDR3. The D gene is left open where the match is weak. Clone size is given for some rows only: seen once, a few or many times, or a class if the clone is expanded.

clone_size	v_call	d_call	j_call	cdr3_aa	cdr3_nt
.	TRBV5-1	TRBD1	TRBJ1-2	CASSLDPGQQYGYTF	TGCGCCAGCAGCTTGGACCCGGGACAGCAGTATGGCTACACCTTC
.	TRBV5-1	TRBD2	TRBJ2-3	CASSTGLAGDDTQYF	TGCGCCAGCAGCACGGGACTAGCGGGAGACGATACGCAGTATTTT
.	TRBV10-1	.	TRBJ2-7	CASSESAGATYEQYF	TGCGCCAGCAGTGAGTCGGCGGGGGCCACCTACGAGCAGTACTTC
.	TRBV9	TRBD2	TRBJ2-5	CASSAGLEETQYF	TGTGCCAGCAGCGCTGGACTAGAAGAGACCCAGTACTTC
once	TRBV16	.	TRBJ1-1	CASSQSGQNTEAFF	TGTGCCAGCAGCCAATCGGGCCAGAACACTGAAGCTTTCTTT
.	TRBV5-1	TRBD2	TRBJ2-3	CASSLGTSGRGDTQYF	TGCGCCAGCAGCCTCGGGACTAGCGGGAGGGGGGATACGCAGTATTTT
.	TRBV21-1	.	TRBJ2-3	CASSKVGTSGGTDTQYF	TGTGCCAGCAGCAAAGTCGGGACTAGCGGGGGCACAGATACGCAGTATTTT
.	TRBV27	.	TRBJ1-2	CASSSFFRTGNYGYTF	TGTGCCAGCAGTTCTTTCTTTCGCACAGGGAACTATGGCTACACCTTC
.	TRBV7-9	.	TRBJ2-3	CASSLDGDTQYF	TGTGCCAGCAGCTTAGACGGAGATACGCAGTATTTT
.	TRBV7-9	TRBD1	TRBJ1-4	CASSPRQGASNEKLFF	TGTGCCAGCAGCCCCCGACAGGGGGCGTCTAATGAAAAACTGTTTTTT
.	TRBV2	TRBD2	TRBJ2-7	CASSGPGTRRSYEQYF	TGTGCCAGCAGTGGCCCCGGGACTAGACGCTCCTACGAGCAGTACTTC
.	TRBV6-5	TRBD2	TRBJ2-1	CASSLAAGVEQFF	TGTGCCAGCAGTTTAGCAGCGGGGGTTGAGCAGTTCTTC
once	TRBV10-3	.	TRBJ2-7	CAISVEIGEQYF	TGTGCCATCAGTGTTGAGATTGGCGAGCAGTACTTC
.	TRBV10-3	.	TRBJ2-3	CAISELRGDTQYF	TGTGCCATCAGTGAGCTTAGGGGAGATACGCAGTATTTT
.	TRBV9	.	TRBJ2-7	CASSPNGRAYEQYF	TGTGCCAGCAGCCCGAACGGGAGAGCCTACGAGCAGTACTTC
.	TRBV2	.	TRBJ2-1	CASSEDGSSYNEQFF	TGTGCCAGCAGTGAAGACGGTAGCTCCTACAATGAGCAGTTCTTC
.	TRBV19	TRBD1	TRBJ1-2	CASSRPGGGGYGYTF	TGTGCCAGTAGTAGACCAGGGGGCGGTGGATATGGCTACACCTTC